This passage covers 31 T cell receptor beta chains from one sample sequenced in a study of control samples from healthy donors and cancer patients. Produced via immunoSEQ multiplex PCR; TCRdb's table is partial and in-frame only. The data hold about 160,000 clones, with 96% observed a single time. The sequenced sample was blood. The receptors stem from a woman aged 25-40 years in good health.

This sequence joins TRBV11-2 and TRBJ2-3; 8 positions match TRBD2. V gave up 3 bases and J gave up 5 bases; unmatched junction bases: 13. The CDR3 runs to 17 residues. Looked up from germline, CDR1 is SGHAT and CDR2 is FQNNGV. In DNA, the CDR3 is TGTGCCAGCAGCTTCCGCCTAGCGGGCCCACGGGGAGATACGCAGTATTTT. Translation gives CASSFRLAGPRGDTQYF. Using reference TRBV11-2 and TRBJ2-3 for the parts outside the CDR3, the full variable domain is EAGVAQSPRYKIIEKRQSVAFWCNPISGHATLYWYQQILGQGPKLLIQFQNNGVVDDSQLPKDRFSAERLKGVDSTLKIQPAKLEDSAVYLCASSFRLAGPRGDTQYFGPGTRLTVL.

V is TRBV4-1 and J is TRBJ1-1; TRBD1 matches at 8 bases. The CDR3 is made up of 16 amino acids. From germline, CDR1 is MGHRA and CDR2 YSYEKL. After removal of 5 bases from V and 6 bases from J, the junction contained 14 bases not matched to a gene. CDR3 nucleotide sequence: TGCGCCAGCAGCGCCGGACAGGGCCCTATGTTGGCTGAAGCTTTCTTT. It encodes CASSAGQGPMLAEAFF.

This chain uses TRBV28 with TRBJ1-4, with 7 bases fitting TRBD1. There are 19 residues in the CDR3. In germline, CDR1 is MDHEN, CDR2 SYDVKM. V shed 8 bases and J 0 bases; nucleotides not matched to a gene: 18. For the CDR3, the DNA is TGTGCCAGCGGACTAAGCGGGACAGACCACCATGCAACTAATGAAAAACTGTTTTTT. This gives the protein CASGLSGTDHHATNEKLFF.

CDR3 coding DNA: TGTGCCAGCAGCTTAGCGCCGACGGGGGGAAAGTTCTTC. Protein sequence: CASSLAPTGGKFF. The chain uses TRBV7-2 and TRBJ2-1; TRBD2 matches 7 bases. This CDR3 is built from 13 residues. Germline values: CDR1 SGHTA, CDR2 FQGNSA. V lost 0 bases and J lost 14; bases outside the gene matches: 7. Variable domain in full (rest from reference TRBV7-2 and TRBJ2-1): GAGVSQSPSNKVTEKGKDVELRCDPISGHTALYWYRQSLGQGLEFLIYFQGNSAPDKSGLPSDRFSAERTGGSVSTLTIQRTQQEDSAVYLCASSLAPTGGKFFGPGTRLTVL.

This chain uses TRBV18 with TRBJ1-1, with 7 nucleotides matching TRBD1. V shed 2 bases, J shed 11 bases, and the junction held 8 bases outside the gene matches. The V gene's germline CDR1 is KGHSH and CDR2 LQKENI. The CDR3 sequence is 13 residues long. CDR3 DNA sequence: TGTGCCAGCTCACCATTAGTAGGACAGGACGCTTTCTTT. Translated: CASSPLVGQDAFF. Based on the CDR3 plus reference TRBV18 and TRBJ1-1, the full variable domain is NAGVMQNPRHLVRRRGQEARLRCSPMKGHSHVYWYRQLPEEGLKFMVYLQKENIIDESGMPKERFSAEFPKEGPSILRIQQVVRGDSAAYFCASSPLVGQDAFFGQGTRLTVV.

This chain joins TRBV11-2 and TRBJ2-7; TRBD1 aligns across 9 bases. The CDR3 extends over 15 amino acids. CDR1 SGHAT and CDR2 FQNNGV come from the germline V gene. The V and J ends lost 3 bases and 4 bases, in that order; junction bases with no gene match: 7. CDR3 region: CASSFLRDRAYEQYF. CDR3 nucleotide sequence: TGTGCCAGCAGCTTCCTCCGGGACAGGGCGTACGAGCAGTACTTC.

This chain uses TRBV6-5 with TRBJ1-2; no clear D. Trimming pared 0 bases from V and 11 bases from J, leaving 10 bases between. The CDR3 has 12 residues. Per the germline V gene, CDR1 is MNHEY and CDR2 is SVGAGI. CDR3 in amino acids: CASSYSGFTYTF. The CDR3 region has the DNA TGTGCCAGCAGTTACTCTGGGTTCACTTACACCTTC.

The chain has TRBV9 and TRBJ2-7, with D hard to call. This CDR3 region has 12 residues. Trimming cost V 3 bases and J 3 bases, with 7 bases left between them. From germline, CDR1 is SGDLS and CDR2 YYNGEE. The DNA for the CDR3 is TGTGCCAGCAGCGGACCGATCTACGAGCAGTACTTC. It codes for CASSGPIYEQYF.

J is TRBJ2-1 and V is TRBV2; no reliable D call. Germline-derived CDR1 and CDR2 are SNHLY and FYNNEI. Deletions cut 4 bases from V and 1 base from J, with 8 bases between. The CDR3 runs 14 residues. CDR3 nucleotide sequence: TGTGCCAGCAGTGTGGTAGGGTCCTACAATGAGCAGTTCTTC. Translated: CASSVVGSYNEQFF.

V is TRBV13 and J is TRBJ2-1; 7 bases are shared with TRBD2. The CDR3 loop spans 16 amino acids. V was pared by 5 bases and J by 0 bases, with 7 bases of the junction left unmatched. CDR1 and CDR2 (germline): PRHDT, FYEKMQ (reference sequence). The CDR3 loop reads CASSISGYRSYNEQFF. CDR3 coding DNA: TGTGCCAGCAGCATTAGCGGGTATCGCTCCTACAATGAGCAGTTCTTC.

The CDR3 is CASSLAGLAGHNEQFF. In DNA, the CDR3 is TGTGCCAGCAGCTTAGCGGGGCTAGCGGGGCACAATGAGCAGTTCTTC. This chain joins TRBV5-6 and TRBJ2-1; TRBD2 matches 9 bases. Germline assignment: CDR1 SGHDT and CDR2 YYEEEE. CDR3 length: 16 amino acids. The V and J ends lost 2 bases and 5 bases, in that order; junction bases with no gene match: 8. The whole variable domain, filled in from reference TRBV5-6 and TRBJ2-1, reads DAGVTQSPTHLIKTRGQQVTLRCSPKSGHDTVSWYQQALGQGPQFIFQYYEEEERQRGNFPDRFSGHQFPNYSSELNVNALLLGDSALYLCASSLAGLAGHNEQFFGPGTRLTVL.

The V and J genes are TRBV2 and TRBJ2-3; 11 bases are a match to TRBD2. Germline V gene sequence: CDR1 SNHLY, CDR2 FYNNEI. The CDR3 covers 17 residues. The J segment lost 0 bases and the V segment lost 4 bases, leaving 6 bases of the junction unmatched. CDR3 sequence (DNA): TGTGCCAGCAGTGGACGACTAGCGGGGCCAAGCACAGATACGCAGTATTTT. The encoded protein is CASSGRLAGPSTDTQYF.

This clone was observed a single time. The rearrangement uses TRBV7-9 and TRBJ2-1, with D tentatively TRBD2 (7 bases). The CDR3 totals 16 residues. Germline V CDR1 and CDR2: SEHNR, FQNEAQ (reference sequence). V was cut by 5 bases and J by 13 bases, with 27 bases left in between. CDR3 loop: CASSVGVRGGSVGQFF. CDR3 sequence (DNA): TGTGCCAGCAGCGTCGGTGTGCGCGGGGGCTCGGTGGGTCAGTTCTTC.

This chain links TRBV12-3 or TRBV12-4 with TRBJ2-1, with a tentative D call TRBD1 (6 bases). The CDR3 contains 13 residues. The V end lost 2 bases, the J end lost 8 bases, and 10 bases lay between the germline ends. The CDR3 nucleotides read TGTGCCAGCAGTTTATCAGGGGATTATGAGCAGTTCTTC. It codes for CASSLSGDYEQFF.

V gene TRBV3-1 (or the pseudogene TRBV3-2) combines with J gene TRBJ1-2; unclear D gene. V was clipped by 1 base and J by 0 bases, with 6 bases between them. Germline V lookup: CDR1 LGHDT, CDR2 YNNKEL (reference sequence). This CDR3 spans 14 amino acids. In DNA, the CDR3 is TGTGCCAGCAGCCAAGGGGCATCTAACTATGGCTACACCTTC. This sequence encodes CASSQGASNYGYTF.

The CDR3 DNA is TGTGCCAGCAGATCAGGGTTACAAGAGACCCAGTACTTC. It yields the protein CASRSGLQETQYF. The gene calls are TRBV12-3 or TRBV12-4 and TRBJ2-5, with D maybe TRBD1 (5 bases). The germline V and J ends were trimmed by 6 bases and 2 bases, with 10 bases remaining between them. The CDR3 loop spans 13 amino acids.

This chain joins TRBV21-1 and TRBJ2-7; the table's TRBD1 call for D was not verified on the DNA. TRBV21-1 is classified as a pseudogene. There are 17 residues in the CDR3. The CDR3 nucleotides read TGTGCCAGCAGCAAAGATAGTGGGACAGGGTTAACCTACGAGCAGTACTTC. This encodes CASSKDSGTGLTYEQYF.

The V call is TRBV7-2, the J call TRBJ1-1; D is uncertain. CDR3 length: 16 residues. With 5 bases removed from V and 0 bases from J, the gap between germline ends came to 16 bases. Germline lookup yields CDR1 SGHTA and CDR2 FQGNSA. The CDR3 region is CASSPRVLTMNTEAFF. The CDR3 coding sequence is TGTGCCAGCAGCCCCCGCGTGTTAACCATGAACACTGAAGCTTTCTTT.

This chain links TRBV5-4 with TRBJ2-2; maybe TRBD1 (6 bases). The CDR3 sequence is 14 residues long. V lost 4 bases, J lost 1 base, and 8 bases lay in between. Germline CDR1 reads SGHNT; CDR2 reads YYREEE (reference sequence). This CDR3 reads CASSRTVNTGELFF. CDR3 sequence (DNA): TGTGCCAGCAGCCGGACAGTGAACACCGGGGAGCTGTTTTTT. Full variable domain (missing parts from reference TRBV5-4 and TRBJ2-2): ETGVTQSPTHLIKTRGQQVTLRCSSQSGHNTVSWYQQALGQGPQFIFQYYREEENGRGNFPPRFSGLQFPNYSSELNVNALELDDSALYLCASSRTVNTGELFFGEGSRLTVL.

The gene calls are TRBV5-4 and TRBJ2-1; 8 nucleotides match TRBD1. V shed 4 bases and J 7 bases; nucleotides not matched to a gene: 1. Germline loops: CDR1 SGHNT, CDR2 YYREEE (reference sequence). The CDR3 has 12 amino acids. CDR3 in amino acids: CASSRQGNEQFF. CDR3 nucleotides: TGTGCCAGCAGCAGACAGGGGAATGAGCAGTTCTTC.

This clone has a single count. V gene TRBV28 combines with J gene TRBJ2-3; 9 bases line up with TRBD2. Germline CDR1 reads MDHEN; CDR2 reads SYDVKM. CDR3 length: 14 residues. V lost 5 bases, J lost 8 bases, and 8 bases stayed unmatched. The CDR3 DNA follows: TGTGCCAGCAGTCGTACTAGCGGGCTCCCTACGCAGTATTTT. This gives the protein CASSRTSGLPTQYF.

The V gene is TRBV5-4, the J gene TRBJ2-7; no definite D call. V lost 4 bases and J lost 0, with 5 bases in between. Germline-derived CDR1 and CDR2 are SGHNT and YYREEE (reference sequence). This CDR3 is built from 12 residues. The CDR3 DNA is TGTGCCAGCAGCCACGACTCCTACGAGCAGTACTTC. Its translation: CASSHDSYEQYF.

The gene calls are TRBV7-9 and TRBJ2-5; the D gene is possibly TRBD1 (6 bases). The CDR3 length is 13 residues. Germline CDR1 reads SEHNR; CDR2 reads FQNEAQ (reference sequence). Deletions cut 3 bases from V and 5 bases from J, with 10 bases between. CDR3 amino acids: CASSFRGSETQYF. The DNA of the CDR3 is TGTGCCAGCAGCTTCAGGGGTTCCGAGACCCAGTACTTC.

This sequence joins TRBV19 and TRBJ1-5; 9 bases fit TRBD1. Losses at the gene ends were 7 bases for V and 6 bases for J; bases not matched to a gene: 7. This CDR3 comprises 14 residues. Germline assignment: CDR1 LNHDA and CDR2 SQIVND (reference sequence). CDR3 in amino acids: CASNTGTGPQPQHF. CDR3 sequence (DNA): TGTGCCAGTAACACCGGGACAGGGCCTCAGCCCCAGCATTTT.

The chain is built from TRBV7-9 and TRBJ2-7; D is possibly TRBD1 (6 bases). The CDR3 consists of 16 residues. The germline gives CDR1 SEHNR, CDR2 FQNEAQ (reference sequence). V was trimmed by 3 bases and J by 3 bases, leaving 18 bases between them. CDR3 amino acids: CASSLSFDRLYYEQYF. The CDR3 DNA is TGTGCCAGCAGCTTGTCTTTCGACAGGTTATACTACGAGCAGTACTTC.

CDR3 amino acids: CASSLFRNQPQHF. Written as DNA, the CDR3 is TGTGCCAGCAGTTTATTTCGCAATCAGCCCCAGCATTTT. The V and J genes are TRBV28 and TRBJ1-5; D unresolved. The CDR3 sequence is 13 residues long. V was shortened by 1 base and J by 2 bases, with 3 bases between the two germline ends. Germline assignment: CDR1 MDHEN and CDR2 SYDVKM.

The chain has TRBV5-5 and TRBJ1-5, with no clear D. The CDR3 length is 16 residues. Germline CDR1 reads SGHKS; CDR2 reads YYEKEE (reference sequence). The ends were cut back, 4 bases at V and 0 bases at J, with 14 bases in the middle. The CDR3 sequence is CASSATGPNSNQPQHF. The CDR3 region has the DNA TGTGCCAGCAGCGCCACCGGGCCCAATAGCAATCAGCCCCAGCATTTT.

The rearrangement uses TRBV4-1 and TRBJ2-7; the D is unclear. The ends were cut back, 0 bases at V and 1 base at J, with 13 bases in the middle. Germline assignment: CDR1 MGHRA and CDR2 YSYEKL. This CDR3 comprises 16 residues. CDR3 DNA: TGCGCCAGCAGCCAAGACCTTCTAACATATTCCTACGAGCAGTACTTC. This codes for CASSQDLLTYSYEQYF.

This chain connects TRBV24-1 to TRBJ2-1, with 7 bases matching TRBD1. This CDR3 region has 15 residues. J was trimmed by 3 bases and V by 5 bases; bases with no gene match: 6. CDR1 is KGHDR, CDR2 SFDVKD, per germline. The CDR3 sequence is CATSGWDRNYNEQFF. The CDR3 coding sequence is TGTGCCACCAGTGGATGGGACAGAAACTACAATGAGCAGTTCTTC.

The table lists this clone with a few counts. The chain carries TRBV10-3 and TRBJ2-7; D may be TRBD2 (7 bases). Germline values: CDR1 ENHRY, CDR2 SYGVKD. Between the trimmed V and J ends, which lost 5 bases and 6 bases, there was a span of 17 bases. This CDR3 comprises 14 residues. The CDR3 sequence: CAISQLKGGGEQYF. DNA for the CDR3: TGTGCCATCAGTCAACTAAAGGGAGGGGGCGAGCAGTACTTC.

The gene calls are TRBV30 and TRBJ2-5; no definite D call. The CDR3 contains 15 residues. Germline V gene lookup returns CDR1 GTSNPN and CDR2 SVGIG (reference sequence). The V gene lost 6 bases and the J gene lost 1 base, with 18 bases spanning the gap. This chain's CDR3 is CACSNSVGFQETQYF. In nucleotides, the CDR3 is TGTGCCTGTTCAAACAGCGTTGGGTTCCAAGAGACCCAGTACTTC. The complete variable domain, with remaining parts taken from reference TRBV30 and TRBJ2-5, reads SQTIHQWPATLVQPVGSPLSLECTVEGTSNPNLYWYRQAAGRGLQLLFYSVGIGQISSEVPQNLSASRPQDRQFILSSKKLLLSDSGFYLCACSNSVGFQETQYFGPGTRLLVL.